This T cell receptor beta chain appears in the sequencing data of a study of vaccination and CD4 T cells after COVID-19. Across the whole study: Between diagnosis and the drawing of post-COVID samples lay a median roughly 94 days (range 35 to 161). Cultures designated as controls were supplied with a CEFX pool, an HIV-1 Nef pool, or no peptide.

The CDR3 is 15 amino acids. The V segment lost 3 bases and the J segment 4 bases; nucleotides outside the gene matches: 9. Germline loops: CDR1 SGHRS, CDR2 YFSETQ. This clonotype was detected only a few times. What it recognizes is unknown. Treatment indicated: approximately nine-day PBMC culture with coronavirus spike peptide pools or control peptides (ViraFEST assay). Samples of CD4+ T cells were obtained from the unexposed donor before the COVID-19 pandemic (2011-2018). Oncomine TCR Beta short-read sequencing was applied to DNA from cultured CD4+ T cells. TCRdb called the PCR reads again in MiXCR, with one record for every CDR3 protein. The sample records about 7,000 distinct CDR3 sequences, approximately 38% being singletons.

The V gene is TRBV5-1, the J gene TRBJ2-5; 7 nucleotides match TRBD2. What was sequenced was CD4+ T cells from blood, cultured in vitro. The receptor was derived from a human donor in good health. CDR3 in amino acids: CASSSLAGVAETQYF. CDR3 in DNA: TGCGCCAGCAGCTCCTTAGCGGGTGTGGCAGAGACCCAGTACTTC.